The 21 T cell receptor beta chains listed next were all sequenced from one sample in a study of T cells expressing NK-cell markers (dated by TCRdb to the early 2020s). To prepare the library, 5' RACE was applied. This sample was sequenced with an Illumina HiSeq 2000. Following TCRdb reprocessing, every CDR3 protein sequence forms one entry, and DNA is not provided. This sample's table lists about 460,000 distinct CDR3 sequences. The ten largest account for 1.4% of the sample. The sample comprised blood T cells: a sorted CD56 or NKG2C T cell subset, CD4+ or CD8+ T cells, or bulk PBMC T cells (not recorded which). The receptors stem from a woman between 45 and 65 years old in good health. Donor details come from another sample of the same person, matched by shared clones.

The rearrangement links TRBV15 to TRBJ2-1; TCRdb outputs TRBD1, but without DNA this stays unchecked. The CDR3 is made up of 18 amino acids. Germline CDR1 is LNHNV and CDR2 is YYDKDF (reference sequence). The CDR3 loop is CATSRADSLVSSYNEQFF.

V and J are TRBV7-2 and TRBJ1-6; TCRdb returns TRBD1, unconfirmable since there is no DNA. The CDR3 is 15 amino acids. Germline CDR1 and CDR2: SGHTA and FQGNSA. CDR3 sequence: CASSLVGQGNSPLHF.

This chain connects TRBV4-1 to TRBJ2-7; TCRdb picks TRBD1, but there is no DNA to check that call. This CDR3 is 15 amino acids long. CDR1 MGHRA and CDR2 YSYEKL come from the germline V gene. The CDR3 reads CASSQGRQGIYEQYF.

This chain uses TRBV5-1 with TRBJ1-1. Germline CDR1 reads SGHRS; CDR2 reads YFSETQ. This CDR3 contains 16 residues. The CDR3 sequence is CASNLGSLGRYTEAFF.

The chain employs TRBV10-1 and TRBJ2-3; TCRdb calls TRBD2, which cannot be checked without DNA. Germline lookup yields CDR1 WNHNN and CDR2 SYGVQD (reference sequence). The CDR3 is 15 amino acids. CDR3 sequence: CASSESTGRADTQYF.

CDR3 sequence reads: CASSLWLAKDNEQFF. The gene calls are TRBV5-1 and TRBJ2-1; there is no DNA to check the TCRdb D call of TRBD2. CDR3 length: 15 residues. CDR1 SGHRS and CDR2 YFSETQ come from the germline V gene.

The chain links TRBV10-3 to TRBJ2-7; no DNA is available, so the TRBD1 call from TCRdb remains unchecked. Germline CDR1 is ENHRY and CDR2 is SYGVKD. The CDR3 is 15 residues long. CDR3 region: CAISGGTGGSYEQYF.

The chain is built from TRBV5-5 and TRBJ1-5; TCRdb picks TRBD1, but there is no DNA to check that call. The CDR3 consists of 18 residues. Germline V gives CDR1 SGHKS, CDR2 YYEKEE (reference sequence). The CDR3 here is CASSLAFGGTILNQPQHF.

The V gene is TRBV14, the J gene TRBJ2-3; TCRdb returns TRBD2, unconfirmable since there is no DNA. The germline V gene encodes CDR1 SGHDN and CDR2 FVKESK. CDR3 length: 16 amino acids. The CDR3 protein is CASSSFGGVLRSTQYF.

The J gene is TRBJ2-2, the V gene TRBV5-5. This CDR3 contains 16 residues. CDR1 is SGHKS, CDR2 YYEKEE, per germline (reference sequence). CDR3 sequence: CASSLVLGLSTGELFF.

This sequence joins TRBV6-1 and TRBJ2-1; TCRdb lists TRBD1, though no DNA is available to test this call. The length of the CDR3 is 15 residues. Germline V CDR1 and CDR2: MNHNS, SASEGT. The CDR3 is CASKVRGRTGDEQFF.

The V gene is TRBV27, the J gene TRBJ2-5; TCRdb proposes TRBD1, but this gene call is untestable without DNA. CDR1 and CDR2 (germline): MNHEY, SMNVEV (reference sequence). This CDR3 spans 15 amino acids. CDR3 in amino acids: CASSFLTEYQETQYF.

The rearrangement joins TRBV29-1 to TRBJ1-2. The CDR3 extends over 11 amino acids. CDR1 and CDR2 from the germline V gene are SQVTM and ANQGSEA. Here the CDR3 reads CSVEKDYGYTF. The full variable domain, its missing parts supplied by reference TRBV29-1 and TRBJ1-2, is SAVISQKPSRDICQRGTSLTIQCQVDSQVTMMFWYRQQPGQSLTLIATANQGSEATYESGFVIDKFPISRPNLTFSTLTVSNMSPEDSSIYLCSVEKDYGYTFGSGTRLTVV.

The chain has TRBV7-9 and TRBJ2-5; TCRdb names TRBD1, which stays unverified in the absence of DNA. Germline V gene lookup returns CDR1 SEHNR and CDR2 FQNEAQ (reference sequence). The CDR3 spans 16 residues. This CDR3 is CASSSILWGERETQYF.

V is TRBV29-1 and J is TRBJ2-3; the TCRdb call, TRBD1, lacks DNA for checking. Germline-derived CDR1 and CDR2 are SQVTM and ANQGSEA. The CDR3 has 15 residues. CDR3 protein: CSVEGEQGGTDTQYF.

The chain has TRBV5-5 and TRBJ2-1; the TCRdb call, TRBD1, lacks DNA for checking. This CDR3 contains 13 residues. CDR1 and CDR2 from the germline V gene are SGHKS and YYEKEE (reference sequence). CDR3 sequence reads: CASSIRDYNEQFF. Based on the CDR3 plus reference TRBV5-5 and TRBJ2-1, the full variable domain is DAGVTQSPTHLIKTRGQQVTLRCSPISGHKSVSWYQQVLGQGPQFIFQYYEKEERGRGNFPDRFSARQFPNYSSELNVNALLLGDSALYLCASSIRDYNEQFFGPGTRLTVL.

The chain has TRBV7-6 and TRBJ2-7; TCRdb's D gene call, TRBD2, goes unchecked for lack of DNA. This CDR3 spans 13 amino acids. Germline CDR1 and CDR2: SGHVS and FNYEAQ. The CDR3 protein is CASSSGTQTEQYF.

This sequence joins TRBV9 and TRBJ1-1. Germline-derived CDR1 and CDR2 are SGDLS and YYNGEE. The CDR3 sequence is 13 residues long. The CDR3 loop reads CASSLSAAGEAFF.

This sequence joins TRBV4-2 and TRBJ2-2; TCRdb picks TRBD2, but there is no DNA to check that call. Germline V gives CDR1 LGHNA, CDR2 YNFKEQ. The CDR3 covers 17 residues. The CDR3 here is CASSQERSGSGTGELFF.

This chain connects TRBV12-3 or TRBV12-4 to TRBJ2-3; the D call of TRBD2 rests on TCRdb alone, since no DNA is present to check it. The CDR3 contains 14 residues. CDR3 sequence: CASSRASGSNTQYF.

J is TRBJ1-5 and V is TRBV10-3. This CDR3 is built from 14 residues. From germline, CDR1 is ENHRY and CDR2 SYGVKD. The CDR3 spells CAISEPTRGQPQHF.